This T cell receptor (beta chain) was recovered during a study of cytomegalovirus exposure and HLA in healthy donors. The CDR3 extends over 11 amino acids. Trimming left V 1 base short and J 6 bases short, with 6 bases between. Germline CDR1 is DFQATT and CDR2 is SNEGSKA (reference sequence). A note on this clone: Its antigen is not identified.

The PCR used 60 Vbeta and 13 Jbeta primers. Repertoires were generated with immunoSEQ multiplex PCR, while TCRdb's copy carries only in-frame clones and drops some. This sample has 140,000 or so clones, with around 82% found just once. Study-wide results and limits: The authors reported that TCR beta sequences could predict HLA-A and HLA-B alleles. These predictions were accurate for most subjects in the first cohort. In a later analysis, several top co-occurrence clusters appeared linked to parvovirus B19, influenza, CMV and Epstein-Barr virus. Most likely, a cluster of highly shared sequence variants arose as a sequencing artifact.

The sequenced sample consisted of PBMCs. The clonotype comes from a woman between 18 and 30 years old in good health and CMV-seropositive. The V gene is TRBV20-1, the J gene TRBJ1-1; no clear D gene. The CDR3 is CSARGPSEAFF. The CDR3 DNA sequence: TGCAGTGCTAGAGGGCCGTCTGAAGCTTTCTTT.